This is a list of T cell receptor beta chains from one sample in a study of blood T cells in healthy people across ages. TCRdb itself ran the 5' RACE reads through MiXCR, one entry per CDR3 protein. Counted here are 790,000 or so distinct CDR3 sequences, roughly 56% occurring once; the ten biggest clones make up 20% to 30%. Sequences were obtained from blood. All receptors derive from a man aged 40-49 years in good health. The CDR3 runs from the conserved cysteine through the conserved F or W. D genes are given only for firm matches. A row's size may be missing; if present it is once, few, many or a size class.

j_gene: TRBJ2-5; abundance: -; v_gene: TRBV9; d_gene: -; CDR3aa: CASGFRSYF; CDR3nt: TGTGCCAGCGGCTTTAGGTCGTACTTC
j_gene: TRBJ1-1; abundance: -; v_gene: TRBV7-2; d_gene: TRBD1; CDR3aa: CASRSTGTGHTEAFF; CDR3nt: TGTGCCAGCAGATCCACCGGGACAGGGCATACTGAAGCTTTCTTT
j_gene: TRBJ2-1; abundance: -; v_gene: TRBV7-9; d_gene: TRBD2; CDR3aa: CAGSSGSLPPYNEQFF; CDR3nt: TGTGCCGGGTCTAGCGGGAGCCTTCCCCCCTACAATGAGCAGTTCTTC
j_gene: TRBJ1-4; abundance: few; v_gene: TRBV10-2; d_gene: -; CDR3aa: CASSEPDRLNEKLFF; CDR3nt: TGCGCCAGCAGTGAGCCCGACAGGCTGAATGAAAAACTGTTTTTT
j_gene: TRBJ2-2; abundance: -; v_gene: TRBV4-3; d_gene: TRBD2; CDR3aa: CASSPTGSGVAGGSGTGELFF; CDR3nt: TGCGCCAGCAGCCCCACCGGGTCTGGAGTAGCGGGAGGGTCTGGCACCGGGGAGCTGTTTTTT
j_gene: TRBJ2-1; abundance: -; v_gene: TRBV6-5; d_gene: TRBD2; CDR3aa: CASSYTFGLAGGENEQFF; CDR3nt: TGTGCCAGCAGTTATACATTTGGGCTTGCGGGGGGCGAGAATGAGCAGTTCTTC
j_gene: TRBJ2-7; abundance: -; v_gene: TRBV9; d_gene: TRBD2; CDR3aa: CASSPGLAGNYEQYF; CDR3nt: TGTGCCAGCTCCCCGGGACTAGCGGGGAACTACGAGCAGTACTTC
j_gene: TRBJ1-1; abundance: -; v_gene: TRBV20-1; d_gene: -; CDR3aa: CSTRKGPNTEAFF; CDR3nt: TGCAGTACAAGGAAGGGGCCCAACACTGAAGCTTTCTTT
j_gene: TRBJ1-2; abundance: -; v_gene: TRBV10-3; d_gene: -; CDR3aa: CAISDVSANYGYTF; CDR3nt: TGTGCCATCAGTGACGTTTCAGCTAACTATGGCTACACCTTC
j_gene: TRBJ2-3; abundance: -; v_gene: TRBV18; d_gene: -; CDR3aa: CASSPRQSPDTQYF; CDR3nt: TGTGCCAGCTCACCACGTCAGTCGCCAGATACGCAGTATTTT
j_gene: TRBJ1-1; abundance: -; v_gene: TRBV18; d_gene: TRBD1; CDR3aa: CASSPGTGNLNTEAFF; CDR3nt: TGTGCCAGCTCACCCGGGACAGGGAATTTGAACACTGAAGCTTTCTTT
j_gene: TRBJ2-1; abundance: -; v_gene: TRBV3-1; d_gene: TRBD1; CDR3aa: CASSQWGQGAQNEQFF; CDR3nt: TGTGCCAGCAGCCAATGGGGACAGGGGGCGCAAAATGAGCAGTTCTTC
j_gene: TRBJ1-5; abundance: -; v_gene: TRBV12-3/TRBV12-4; d_gene: -; CDR3aa: CASSPPRGGNQPQHF; CDR3nt: TGTGCCAGCAGCCCCCCCAGGGGAGGCAATCAGCCCCAGCATTTT
j_gene: TRBJ2-3; abundance: -; v_gene: TRBV6-1; d_gene: TRBD2; CDR3aa: CASSLGLLAGGTDTQYF; CDR3nt: TGTGCCAGCAGTCTAGGTTTACTAGCGGGGGGCACAGATACGCAGTATTTT
j_gene: TRBJ2-4; abundance: -; v_gene: TRBV7-3; d_gene: -; CDR3aa: CASSPAYGNIQYF; CDR3nt: TGTGCCAGCAGCCCTGCTTACGGAAACATTCAGTACTTC
j_gene: TRBJ1-6; abundance: few; v_gene: TRBV14; d_gene: -; CDR3aa: CASSRNPTSPLHF; CDR3nt: TGTGCCAGCAGCCGGAACCCGACTTCACCCCTCCACTTT
j_gene: TRBJ1-4; abundance: -; v_gene: TRBV28; d_gene: -; CDR3aa: CASSLWRGDVNEKLFF; CDR3nt: TGTGCCAGCAGTTTATGGAGAGGCGACGTCAATGAAAAACTGTTTTTT
j_gene: TRBJ1-2; abundance: -; v_gene: TRBV12-5; d_gene: -; CDR3aa: CASGLAPGFYGYTF; CDR3nt: TGTGCTAGTGGTTTGGCACCCGGGTTCTATGGCTACACCTTC
j_gene: TRBJ2-7; abundance: -; v_gene: TRBV28; d_gene: TRBD1; CDR3aa: CASSFSPPGGRYEQYF; CDR3nt: TGTGCCAGCAGTTTTTCTCCGCCAGGGGGCCGTTACGAGCAGTACTTC
j_gene: TRBJ2-3; abundance: -; v_gene: TRBV11-2; d_gene: -; CDR3aa: CASSPGTHLGDTQYF; CDR3nt: TGTGCCAGCAGCCCTGGGACTCATCTCGGGGATACGCAGTATTTT
j_gene: TRBJ1-1; abundance: few; v_gene: TRBV5-1; d_gene: -; CDR3aa: CASLQGLNTEAFF; CDR3nt: TGCGCCAGTCTACAAGGGTTGAACACTGAAGCTTTCTTT
j_gene: TRBJ2-5; abundance: -; v_gene: TRBV20-1; d_gene: TRBD2; CDR3aa: CSARPLAGGQETQYF; CDR3nt: TGCAGTGCTAGACCCCTAGCGGGGGGCCAAGAGACCCAGTACTTC
j_gene: TRBJ2-5; abundance: -; v_gene: TRBV29-1; d_gene: TRBD1; CDR3aa: CSVDDRAKTQYF; CDR3nt: TGCAGCGTTGACGACAGGGCGAAGACCCAGTACTTC
j_gene: TRBJ2-7; abundance: -; v_gene: TRBV15; d_gene: TRBD2; CDR3aa: CATSRDRIAGGYEQYF; CDR3nt: TGTGCCACCAGCAGAGATAGGATAGCGGGAGGCTACGAGCAGTACTTC
j_gene: TRBJ1-2; abundance: once; v_gene: TRBV27; d_gene: -; CDR3aa: CASKYRVSYGYTF; CDR3nt: TGTGCCAGCAAATACAGGGTATCCTATGGCTACACCTTC
j_gene: TRBJ2-3; abundance: -; v_gene: TRBV5-5; d_gene: -; CDR3aa: CASSSNPAGSRDTQYF; CDR3nt: TGTGCCAGCAGCTCCAACCCCGCTGGGTCTAGAGATACGCAGTATTTT
j_gene: TRBJ1-2; abundance: -; v_gene: TRBV28; d_gene: -; CDR3aa: CASSLLGVAHYGYTF; CDR3nt: TGTGCCAGCAGTTTATTAGGGGTCGCACACTATGGCTACACCTTC
j_gene: TRBJ1-2; abundance: few; v_gene: TRBV20-1; d_gene: -; CDR3aa: CSAKIRDNPNYGYTF; CDR3nt: TGCAGTGCCAAGATCCGGGACAACCCGAACTATGGCTACACCTTC
j_gene: TRBJ1-6; abundance: once; v_gene: TRBV20-1; d_gene: TRBD1; CDR3aa: CSAKQGANNSPLHF; CDR3nt: TGCAGTGCTAAACAGGGGGCCAATAATTCACCCCTCCACTTT
j_gene: TRBJ2-5; abundance: few; v_gene: TRBV12-3/TRBV12-4; d_gene: -; CDR3aa: CASSTPVGETQYF; CDR3nt: TGTGCCAGCAGTACTCCAGTAGGAGAGACCCAGTACTTC
j_gene: TRBJ2-5; abundance: -; v_gene: TRBV14; d_gene: -; CDR3aa: CASSQAGAWREETQYF; CDR3nt: TGTGCCAGCAGCCAAGCAGGCGCATGGCGGGAAGAGACCCAGTACTTC
j_gene: TRBJ2-1; abundance: -; v_gene: TRBV7-2; d_gene: -; CDR3aa: CASSPNLRLDNEQFF; CDR3nt: TGTGCCAGCAGCCCCAACCTTAGGTTAGACAATGAGCAGTTCTTC
j_gene: TRBJ2-7; abundance: few; v_gene: TRBV6-1; d_gene: -; CDR3aa: CASPSAGRGRKSYEQYF; CDR3nt: TGTGCCAGCCCGTCGGCGGGTCGGGGGCGCAAGTCCTACGAGCAGTACTTC
j_gene: TRBJ2-1; abundance: -; v_gene: TRBV28; d_gene: -; CDR3aa: CASSLEQGGSYNEQFF; CDR3nt: TGTGCCAGCAGTTTAGAACAGGGAGGGTCCTACAATGAGCAGTTCTTC
j_gene: TRBJ2-5; abundance: -; v_gene: TRBV4-2; d_gene: TRBD1; CDR3aa: CASSQGDRGKQETQYF; CDR3nt: TGTGCCAGCAGCCAAGGGGACAGGGGGAAGCAAGAGACCCAGTACTTC
j_gene: TRBJ1-2; abundance: -; v_gene: TRBV14; d_gene: TRBD1; CDR3aa: CASSQEGAGGYYGYTF; CDR3nt: TGTGCCAGCAGCCAAGAAGGGGCAGGGGGCTACTATGGCTACACCTTC
j_gene: TRBJ2-5; abundance: -; v_gene: TRBV10-3; d_gene: -; CDR3aa: CAISRDTQETQYF; CDR3nt: TGTGCCATCAGCCGGGACACCCAAGAGACCCAGTACTTC
j_gene: TRBJ2-3; abundance: few; v_gene: TRBV6-1; d_gene: TRBD2; CDR3aa: CAATRVAGDTDTQYF; CDR3nt: TGTGCCGCTACCCGAGTAGCGGGAGACACAGATACGCAGTATTTT
j_gene: TRBJ2-5; abundance: many; v_gene: TRBV6-2/TRBV6-3; d_gene: -; CDR3aa: CASSRQEVQETQYF; CDR3nt: TGTGCCAGCAGTCGTCAAGAGGTTCAAGAGACCCAGTACTTC
j_gene: TRBJ2-3; abundance: -; v_gene: TRBV7-9; d_gene: TRBD2; CDR3aa: CASNPSGSTADTQYF; CDR3nt: TGTGCCAGCAACCCTAGCGGGAGTACGGCAGATACGCAGTATTTT
j_gene: TRBJ2-4; abundance: -; v_gene: TRBV6-5; d_gene: TRBD1; CDR3aa: CASSSWTGDDVAKNIQYF; CDR3nt: TGTGCCAGCAGTTCCTGGACAGGGGACGACGTAGCCAAAAACATTCAGTACTTC
j_gene: TRBJ2-3; abundance: -; v_gene: TRBV24-1; d_gene: -; CDR3aa: CAATSGSTDTQYF; CDR3nt: TGTGCCGCCACTTCAGGCTCCACAGATACGCAGTATTTT
j_gene: TRBJ2-3; abundance: -; v_gene: TRBV9; d_gene: TRBD1; CDR3aa: CASSVGQGLRGDTQYF; CDR3nt: TGTGCCAGCAGCGTAGGACAGGGTCTGAGGGGAGATACGCAGTATTTT
j_gene: TRBJ1-5; abundance: -; v_gene: TRBV6-2/TRBV6-3; d_gene: TRBD1; CDR3aa: CASSYIPDRGLGNQPQHF; CDR3nt: TGTGCCAGCAGTTATATTCCGGACAGGGGACTCGGCAATCAGCCCCAGCATTTT
j_gene: TRBJ2-7; abundance: -; v_gene: TRBV4-2; d_gene: TRBD2; CDR3aa: CASSQGTSRQYF; CDR3nt: TGTGCCAGCAGCCAAGGGACTAGCAGACAGTACTTC
j_gene: TRBJ2-5; abundance: -; v_gene: TRBV11-2; d_gene: -; CDR3aa: CASSPNRQTQETQYF; CDR3nt: TGTGCCAGCAGCCCGAACCGACAGACGCAAGAGACCCAGTACTTC
j_gene: TRBJ1-1; abundance: -; v_gene: TRBV4-1; d_gene: -; CDR3aa: CASSQMGASTEAFF; CDR3nt: TGCGCCAGCAGCCAGATGGGAGCGAGCACTGAAGCTTTCTTT
j_gene: TRBJ2-7; abundance: -; v_gene: TRBV7-2; d_gene: -; CDR3aa: CASSLIWTREQYF; CDR3nt: TGTGCCAGCAGCCTCATTTGGACAAGGGAGCAGTACTTC
j_gene: TRBJ2-7; abundance: few; v_gene: TRBV25-1; d_gene: -; CDR3aa: CASSGTDPYEQYF; CDR3nt: TGTGCCAGCAGTGGTACAGACCCCTACGAGCAGTACTTC
j_gene: TRBJ1-1; abundance: -; v_gene: TRBV29-1; d_gene: -; CDR3aa: CSVEEDALGNTEAFF; CDR3nt: TGCAGCGTTGAAGAAGACGCGTTGGGGAACACTGAAGCTTTCTTT
j_gene: TRBJ2-1; abundance: -; v_gene: TRBV12-3/TRBV12-4; d_gene: -; CDR3aa: CASTIPRGAEQFF; CDR3nt: TGTGCCAGCACCATTCCAAGGGGCGCAGAGCAGTTCTTC
j_gene: TRBJ2-3; abundance: -; v_gene: TRBV29-1; d_gene: TRBD2; CDR3aa: CSVESRKGLAVADTQYF; CDR3nt: TGCAGCGTTGAAAGTAGGAAAGGACTAGCGGTGGCAGATACGCAGTATTTT
j_gene: TRBJ2-3; abundance: -; v_gene: TRBV29-1; d_gene: TRBD1; CDR3aa: CSARQGSGTQYF; CDR3nt: TGCAGCGCCAGACAGGGGTCAGGTACGCAGTATTTT
j_gene: TRBJ2-7; abundance: few; v_gene: TRBV20-1; d_gene: TRBD2; CDR3aa: CSAFNPSSGSYEQYF; CDR3nt: TGCAGTGCCTTCAACCCGTCTAGCGGATCCTACGAGCAGTACTTC